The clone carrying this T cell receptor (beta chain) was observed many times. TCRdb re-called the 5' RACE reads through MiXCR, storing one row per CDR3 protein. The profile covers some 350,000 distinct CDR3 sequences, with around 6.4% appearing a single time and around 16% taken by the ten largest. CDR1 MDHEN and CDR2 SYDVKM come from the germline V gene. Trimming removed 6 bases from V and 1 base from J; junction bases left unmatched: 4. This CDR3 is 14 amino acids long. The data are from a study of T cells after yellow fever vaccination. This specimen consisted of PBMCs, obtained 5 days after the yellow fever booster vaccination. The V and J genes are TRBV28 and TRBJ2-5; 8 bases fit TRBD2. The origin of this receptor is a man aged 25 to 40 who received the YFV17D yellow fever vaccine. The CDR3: CASSVTSGQETQYF. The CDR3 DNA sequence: TGTGCCAGCAGCGTTACTAGCGGCCAAGAGACCCAGTACTTC. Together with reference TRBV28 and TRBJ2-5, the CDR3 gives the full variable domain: DVKVTQSSRYLVKRTGEKVFLECVQDMDHENMFWYRQDPGLGLRLIYFSYDVKMKEKGDIPEGYSVSREKKERFSLILESASTNQTSMYLCASSVTSGQETQYFGPGTRLLVL.